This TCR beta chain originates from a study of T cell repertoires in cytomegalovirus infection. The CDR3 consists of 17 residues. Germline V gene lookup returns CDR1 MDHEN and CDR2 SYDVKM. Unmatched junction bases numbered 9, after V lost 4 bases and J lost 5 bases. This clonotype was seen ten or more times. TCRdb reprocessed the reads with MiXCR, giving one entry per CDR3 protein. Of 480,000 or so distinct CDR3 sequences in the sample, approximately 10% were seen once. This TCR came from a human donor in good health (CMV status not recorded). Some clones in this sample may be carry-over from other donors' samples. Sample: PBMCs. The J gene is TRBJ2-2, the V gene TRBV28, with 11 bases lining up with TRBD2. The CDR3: CASSSLSGRAKTGELFF. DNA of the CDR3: TGTGCCAGCAGTTCTCTTAGCGGGAGGGCCAAAACCGGGGAGCTGTTTTTT.